The entry below gives a single TCR beta chain sequence along with its context. Its antigen remains unidentified. The source of the sample is a study of shared clonotypes between healthy human individuals. The study, taken as a whole, reports: How much donors shared clonotypes was expected to be affected by sequencing depth.

Generated by immunoSEQ multiplex PCR, the TCRdb table keeps only in-frame clones and is missing some. The table has approximately 1.5 million clones, roughly 98% seen once. Between the trimmed V and J ends, which lost 3 bases and 3 bases, there was a span of 9 bases. The CDR3 has 14 residues. Germline V gives CDR1 MGHDK, CDR2 SYGVNS. This chain connects TRBV25-1 to TRBJ2-4, with TRBD1 as a possible D gene (5 bases). This clonotype was sampled from a man younger than 40 in good health. Sequencing input: naive CD4+ T cells sorted from blood. Subset given: CD45RA+ positively selected. This CDR3 is CASSDRASKNIQYF. CDR3 sequence (DNA): TGTGCCAGCAGTGACAGGGCAAGCAAAAACATTCAGTACTTC.